This T cell receptor (beta chain) derives from a study of Graves' ophthalmopathy and Graves' hyperthyroidism (dated by TCRdb to 2017 to 2018). Some background on the complete study: Peripheral blood was collected at initial diagnosis, before any treatment. To explore V-J signatures that separate ophthalmopathy from hyperthyroidism, a discovery set of about a hundred patients was enrolled, consisting of roughly 45 with ophthalmopathy and roughly 60 with stable hyperthyroidism. The study used signatures of the TCR beta repertoire to tell Graves' ophthalmopathy apart from Graves' hyperthyroidism and to predict which patients would progress to ophthalmopathy. The approximately 100 discovery patients were divided at random into training and test sets in a 7:3 ratio. After sampling, hyperthyroidism patients received methimazole starting at 30 mg daily, and ophthalmopathy patients received high-dose intravenous methylprednisolone. In five or six hyperthyroidism patients, the T-cell repertoires found in thyroid tissue were compared with those found in blood. In total, 135 blood samples were TCR-sequenced: under 45 ophthalmopathy, around 75 hyperthyroidism and about 17 hyperthyroidism-to-ophthalmopathy patients. For independent validation, a separate cohort was made up of 18 hyperthyroidism patients plus 17 patients who later progressed from hyperthyroidism to ophthalmopathy.

Patients with ophthalmopathy had moderately to severely active disease, with a Clinical Activity Score of 3 or more, a NOSPECS grade of 4 or more, and a disease duration of less than 3 months. Patients with other autoimmune diseases, uncontrolled infections, pregnancy or lactation were excluded. Diagnosis relied on clinical symptoms, serum thyroxine, TRAb, thyroid ultrasound and orbital computed tomography. Ficoll-Paque density gradient centrifugation was used to isolate PBMCs from 10 ml of fresh peripheral blood. Trizol reagent was used to extract the total RNA, and its quality was then checked on an Agilent 2100 Bioanalyzer. Overall study outcomes, separate from this receptor: In cross-validation, the 13-signature model distinguished ophthalmopathy from stable hyperthyroidism with about 88% sensitivity and just under 84% specificity, and in the test set the corresponding values were about 80% and 75%. Most expanded thyroid clonotypes with a frequency above 0.001 also appeared in blood, which suggests that blood repertoires may reflect the immune response in the thyroid. Sample size was not statistically predetermined, and group allocation was not concealed from the investigators. In validation, the model predicted ophthalmopathy progression with about 71% sensitivity and roughly 72% specificity; some 13 predicted patients were CT-confirmed with GO in a median of around 6 months.

For repertoire sequencing, the TCR beta CDR3 regions were amplified from RNA transcripts. The first round was an RT-PCR using HTBI primers with the Qiagen OneStep RT-PCR kit, and this first round was followed by a second-round multiplex PCR, then size selection and purification. Libraries were sequenced paired-end with 100 bp reads on an Illumina HiSeq2000. Turning to the authors' computational methods: Reads were processed with SOAPnuke, discarding reads with adapters, uncalled bases, mean Phred below 15, or no exact constant-primer or identifier match. COPE v1.2.5 was used to merge high-quality paired reads. Clonotypes were defined as unique nucleotide sequences and were aligned to IMGT TRB V, D and J references using MiTCR v1.1. Only V-J combinations with frequency above 0.0001 were analysed, covering approximately 99% of repertoires. For each V-J combination, a TCR clonal expansion and chaos score was defined as F50 clonal expansion divided by the chaos observed in the TCRdist matrix. Welch's t-statistics and random forest were used to reduce features to about 14 V-J combinations, which were fed into a naive Bayes classifier. Thyroid-blood repertoire similarity was quantified with the Morisita-Horn index. TCRdb redid the processing of the public reads, applying fastp at Q25 and MiXCR, and retained in-frame beta chains. When rows share a CDR3 protein, they turn into one entry using the most common DNA and genes. TCRdb's processing, not the authors' own work, is the source of the V and J calls. Here the sample has approximately 210,000 distinct CDR3 sequences; roughly 29% occur a single time. The top ten clones comprise around 10% of the sample.

Points on this clonotype: Its binding antigen is unknown. The record has no base qualities; no much larger clone is one base away.

The CDR3 has 15 amino acids, counting the end cysteine and phenylalanine. CDR3 DNA only is kept here, 45 bases in frame from base 1. Unmatched junction bases come to 8, with V trimmed by 6 bases and J by 7 bases. Sequencing input: peripheral blood. The receptor was isolated from a man between 50 and 59 years old with Graves' ophthalmopathy. Donor details come from another sample of the same person, matched by shared clones. The chain is encoded by TRBV12-3 or TRBV12-4 joined to TRBJ1-6; 8 nucleotides in the junction match TRBD1. The DNA sequence follows: TGTGCCAGCAGCCCTGCCACAGGGGGGAATTCACCCCTCCACTTT. Its product reads: CASSPATGGNSPLHF.